This T cell receptor beta chain was identified in a study of blood T cell repertoires in COVID-19. Study overall: Acute and convalescent COVID-19 specimens originated in the United States, Italy and Spain. The analysed material was cDNA or gDNA that came from T cells, B-cell-depleted T cells, or PBMCs.

How the authors handled the data: Estimated nucleated cell counts came from reference gene primer amplification. Clones were sequenced by immunoSEQ multiplex PCR, and TCRdb holds only the in-frame ones, with some missing. V and J calls and clone size follow that table, whereas D and trimming were derived from the DNA. This repertoire shows some 170,000 clones, 60% to 80% found once; its top ten account for approximately 27%. Trimming shortened V by 5 bases and J by 9 bases, and 14 bases separated the two germline ends. The CDR3 is 13 amino acids. The TCR comes from a woman aged 70-85 years with acute or convalescent COVID-19. This sequence joins TRBV12-3 or TRBV12-4 and TRBJ2-4, with D possibly being TRBD1 (5 bases). Sequencing used peripheral blood. CDR3 bases: TGTGCCAGCAGTCCGAACAGGCCAGGCATTCAGTACTTC. This gives the protein CASSPNRPGIQYF.